The clone carrying this TCR beta chain was observed many times. This sample is part of a study of T cells in Graves' hyperthyroidism and ophthalmopathy. Regions amplified from RNA transcripts were the TCR beta CDR3 regions. The HTBI primer set was used in a first-round RT-PCR of the TCR CDR3. TCRdb passed the multiplex PCR reads through MiXCR, listing each CDR3 protein once. The sample contains hundreds of thousands of distinct CDR3 sequences, 46% of which appear only once. The V end lost 5 bases, the J end lost 3 bases, and 18 bases lay between the germline ends. The CDR3 runs to 16 residues. Germline V CDR1 and CDR2: SGDLS, YYNGEE.

The V and J genes are TRBV9 and TRBJ1-5, with unresolved D. Sequenced input: peripheral blood or thyroid tissue (not recorded which). The sequence was obtained from a young woman with Graves' hyperthyroidism. In nucleotides, the CDR3 is TGTGCCAGCAGTTACTCGAGTTCCGGCATCAATCAGCCCCAGCATTTT. Translating gives CASSYSSSGINQPQHF.